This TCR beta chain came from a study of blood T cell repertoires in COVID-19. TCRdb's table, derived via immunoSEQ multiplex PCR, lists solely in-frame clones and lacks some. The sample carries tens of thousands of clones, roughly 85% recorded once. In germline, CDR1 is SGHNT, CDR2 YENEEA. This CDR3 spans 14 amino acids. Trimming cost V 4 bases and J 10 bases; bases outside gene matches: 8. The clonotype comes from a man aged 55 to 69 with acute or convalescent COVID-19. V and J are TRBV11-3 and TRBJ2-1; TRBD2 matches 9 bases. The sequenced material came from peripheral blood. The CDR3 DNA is TGTGCCAGCAGCTCCGTAGCGGGAGTGACCGAGCAGTTCTTC. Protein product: CASSSVAGVTEQFF. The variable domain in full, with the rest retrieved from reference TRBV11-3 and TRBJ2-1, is EAGVVQSPRYKIIEKKQPVAFWCNPISGHNTLYWYLQNLGQGPELLIRYENEEAVDDSQLPKDRFSAERLKGVDSTLKIQPAELGDSAVYLCASSSVAGVTEQFFGPGTRLTVL.